This entry concerns a single T cell receptor (beta chain). Its target is not known. The germline V and J ends were trimmed by 3 bases and 4 bases, with 7 bases remaining between them. CDR1 is KGHSH and CDR2 is LQKENI in the germline V gene. The CDR3 covers 13 residues. CD4+ cells underwent separation, giving CD45RA+ naive and CD45RA-negative memory subsets. The sample is drawn from a study of shared clonotypes between healthy human individuals. Study at large: Each donor's CD4 naive and CD4 memory cells filled three plates apiece, CD8 naive two, and CD8 memory one.

Study observations and caveats: Relative to their counterparts shared across all four donors, non-shared clonotypes exhibited diminished generation probabilities.

Researchers divided each subset's genomic DNA evenly across several immunoSEQ plates. TCRdb's table, derived via immunoSEQ multiplex PCR, lists solely in-frame clones and lacks some. Counted here are more than 1,200,000 clones, around 98.5% occurring once; the ten biggest clones make up 0.36%. Sequencing input: naive CD4+ T cells sorted from blood. Subset: CD45RA+ positively selected. The chain recombines TRBV18 with TRBJ1-3; D gene uncertain. This TCR was recovered from a man aged 30-40 years in good health. The CDR3 spells CASSPKRGNTIYF. CDR3 in DNA: TGTGCCAGCTCACCTAAGAGAGGAAACACCATATATTTT.